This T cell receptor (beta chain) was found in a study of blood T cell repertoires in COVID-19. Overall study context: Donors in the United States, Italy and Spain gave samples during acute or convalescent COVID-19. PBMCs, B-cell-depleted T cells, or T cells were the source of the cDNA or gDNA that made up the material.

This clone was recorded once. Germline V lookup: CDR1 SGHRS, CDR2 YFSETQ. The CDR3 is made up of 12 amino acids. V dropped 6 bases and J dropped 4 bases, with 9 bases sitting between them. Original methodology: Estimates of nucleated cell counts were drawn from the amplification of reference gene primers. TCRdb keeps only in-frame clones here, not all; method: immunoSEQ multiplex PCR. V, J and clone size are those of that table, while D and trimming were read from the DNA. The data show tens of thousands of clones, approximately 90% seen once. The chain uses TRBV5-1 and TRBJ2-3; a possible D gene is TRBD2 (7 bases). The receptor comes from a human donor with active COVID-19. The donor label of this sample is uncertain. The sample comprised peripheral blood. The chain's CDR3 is CASKGGADTQYF. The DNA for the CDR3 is TGCGCCAGCAAGGGGGGGGCAGATACGCAGTATTTT.